The 11 T cell receptor beta chains below come from one sample, sequenced in a study of PD-1 blockade in classical Hodgkin lymphoma. This table comes from immunoSEQ multiplex PCR, and its TCRdb copy is limited to in-frame clones, with some not included. Of around 60,000 clones detected, 75% to 95% appear once; the ten largest clones hold 10% to 13%. Indicated time point: cycle 4 day 1 (C4D1), after less than 7 weeks of nivolumab. Every patient relapsed after autologous stem cell transplantation, and brentuximab vedotin exposure varied. This sample comprised peripheral blood mononuclear cells (PBMCs), obtained before the fourth cycle of nivolumab. All receptors come from a human donor with classical Hodgkin lymphoma.

This clone was seen a single time. The chain employs TRBV6-5 and TRBJ2-7, with 8 bases aligning to TRBD1. Losses at the gene ends were 4 bases for V and 6 bases for J; bases not matched to a gene: 11. The CDR3 contains 15 residues. Germline V CDR1 and CDR2: MNHEY, SVGAGI. The CDR3 protein is CASSSQPDRVREQYF. In DNA form, the CDR3 reads TGTGCCAGCAGTTCCCAACCGGACAGGGTCCGCGAGCAGTACTTC.

The chain combines TRBV21-1 with TRBJ1-6. TRBV21-1 is designated a pseudogene. This CDR3 has 17 amino acids. The CDR3 spells CASSISTDYSYNSPLHF. The CDR3 bases are TGTGCCAGCAGCATCTCAACGGACTACTCCTATAATTCACCCCTCCACTTT.

This clone has just one count. The chain joins TRBV5-1 to TRBJ1-6; D remains unclear. CDR3 size: 13 residues. The V gene's germline CDR1 is SGHRS and CDR2 YFSETQ. Trimming pared 0 bases from V and 10 bases from J, leaving 8 bases between. The CDR3 sequence: CASSLGGGSPLHF. The CDR3 region has the DNA TGCGCCAGCAGCTTGGGGGGTGGGTCACCCCTCCACTTT.

The chain combines TRBV7-9 with TRBJ1-1; D is undetermined. The CDR3 consists of 15 residues. V dropped 5 bases and J dropped 0 bases, with 13 bases sitting between them. The germline CDR1 and CDR2 sequences are SEHNR and FQNEAQ (reference sequence). In DNA form, the CDR3 reads TGTGCCAGCAGCCAAAATGGGGTAATGAACACTGAAGCTTTCTTT. Protein product: CASSQNGVMNTEAFF.

The rearrangement joins TRBV5-1 to TRBJ1-1, with D perhaps matching TRBD1 (6 bases). Germline loops: CDR1 SGHRS, CDR2 YFSETQ. The CDR3 runs 14 residues. The ends were cut back, 2 bases at V and 3 bases at J, with 11 bases in the middle. This chain's CDR3 is CASSFGGQDTEAFF. CDR3 in DNA: TGCGCCAGCAGCTTTGGGGGGCAGGACACTGAAGCTTTCTTT.

The chain recombines TRBV2 with TRBJ2-7; the D is unclear. V gave up 4 bases and J gave up 2 bases, with 6 bases separating them. The CDR3 is made up of 12 amino acids. Looked up from germline, CDR1 is SNHLY and CDR2 is FYNNEI. CDR3 nucleotide sequence: TGTGCCAGCAGTGCCCCAACCTACGAGCAGTACTTC. It is translated as CASSAPTYEQYF.

The chain couples TRBV5-1 to TRBJ1-2; D remains ambiguous. The germline gives CDR1 SGHRS, CDR2 YFSETQ. The ends were cut back, 0 bases at V and 4 bases at J, with 1 base in the middle. The CDR3 totals 11 residues. The CDR3 is CASSLGYGYTF. The CDR3 bases are TGCGCCAGCAGCTTGGGCTATGGCTACACCTTC.

The chain joins TRBV28 to TRBJ2-7; D may be TRBD1 (7 bases). This CDR3 has 15 amino acids. Trimming stripped 8 bases from V and 3 bases from J, with 20 bases between. The germline CDR1 and CDR2 sequences are MDHEN and SYDVKM. CDR3 DNA sequence: TGTGCCAGCCTATCGGGCGGGACAGCTCACTACGAGCAGTACTTC. This gives the protein CASLSGGTAHYEQYF.

The gene calls are TRBV5-6 and TRBJ1-6, with TRBD1 matching 10 bases. Trimming cost V 4 bases and J 10 bases; bases outside gene matches: 5. In germline, CDR1 is SGHDT, CDR2 YYEEEE. CDR3 length: 14 amino acids. DNA of the CDR3: TGTGCCAGCAGCCGGGACAGGGGTAACTCACCCCTCCACTTT. The encoded protein is CASSRDRGNSPLHF.

V is TRBV6-6 and J is TRBJ1-4, with a tentative D call TRBD1 (5 bases). V lost 2 bases, J lost 10 bases, and 14 bases lay in between. The CDR3 loop spans 14 amino acids. Per germline, CDR1 MNHNY and CDR2 SVGAGI (reference sequence). CDR3 DNA sequence: TGTGCCAGCAGTTACGACAGCTACGACGGAAAACTGTTTTTT. The encoded protein is CASSYDSYDGKLFF.

The rearrangement joins TRBV2 to TRBJ2-1; 11 bases are shared with TRBD2. Germline values: CDR1 SNHLY, CDR2 FYNNEI. The J segment lost 10 bases and the V segment lost 6 bases, leaving 8 bases of the junction unmatched. The CDR3 extends over 14 amino acids. CDR3 amino acids: CASRGTSGKGEQFF. The CDR3 bases are TGTGCCAGCAGGGGGACTAGCGGAAAGGGGGAGCAGTTCTTC. The full variable domain, with the rest looked up from reference TRBV2 and TRBJ2-1, is EPEVTQTPSHQVTQMGQEVILRCVPISNHLYFYWYRQILGQKVEFLVSFYNNEISEKSEIFDDQFSVERPDGSNFTLKIRSTKLEDSAMYFCASRGTSGKGEQFFGPGTRLTVL.